The entry that follows covers one TCR beta chain sequence. Its antigen is unknown. UMI-tagged TRB cDNA libraries were built via 5' RACE. Reanalyzing the 5' RACE reads, TCRdb keeps one entry per CDR3 protein, without DNA. The table for this sample gives 65,000 to 90,000 distinct CDR3 sequences. Germline V CDR1 and CDR2: LNHNV, YYDKDF (reference sequence). CDR3 size: 17 residues. The sample comes from a study of CXCR3-negative and CXCR3-positive naive CD8 T cells. Study-wide findings and caveats: Whereas memory cells differed, naive CXCR3-negative and CXCR3-positive cells shared similar TRBV-TRBJ usage. CXCR3-negative naive cells had less hydrophobic TRB CDR3s than did CXCR3-positive naive cells.

The sequencing input was naive CXCR3+ CD8+ T cells from blood. Specified subset: CD45RO-CCR7+CD27+CD95- naive CD8+ T cells expressing CXCR3 (TNR3+). This clonotype was sampled from a human donor in good health. Some clones in this sample may be carry-over from other donors' samples. The chain joins TRBV15 to TRBJ2-3. The CDR3 loop is CAPKGIMTHRRTDTQYF.